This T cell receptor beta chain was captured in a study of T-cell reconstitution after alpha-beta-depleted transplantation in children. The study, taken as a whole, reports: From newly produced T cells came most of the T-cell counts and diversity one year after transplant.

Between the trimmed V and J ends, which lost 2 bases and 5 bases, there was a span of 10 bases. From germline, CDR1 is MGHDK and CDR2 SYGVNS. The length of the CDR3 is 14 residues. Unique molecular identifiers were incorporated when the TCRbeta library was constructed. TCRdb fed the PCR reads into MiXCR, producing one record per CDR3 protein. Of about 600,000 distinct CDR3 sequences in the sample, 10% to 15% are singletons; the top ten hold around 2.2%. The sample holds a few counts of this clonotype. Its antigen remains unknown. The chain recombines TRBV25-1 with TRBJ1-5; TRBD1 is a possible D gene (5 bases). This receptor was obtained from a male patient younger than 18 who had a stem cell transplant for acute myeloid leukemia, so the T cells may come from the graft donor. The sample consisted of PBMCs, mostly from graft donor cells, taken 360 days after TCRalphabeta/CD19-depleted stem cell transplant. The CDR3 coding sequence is TGTGCCAGCAGTGAAGTGGGACTCCATCAGCCCCAGCATTTT. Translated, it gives CASSEVGLHQPQHF.